The sequence of this T cell receptor beta chain was determined in a study of blood T cell repertoires in COVID-19. Profiled with immunoSEQ multiplex PCR; TCRdb holds only in-frame clones, not every one. The sample holds 310,000 or so clones, roughly 89% seen once. The Seattle patients joined while their infection was active and were tracked longitudinally afterward. Germline CDR1 is SGHTA and CDR2 is FQGNSA. The germline V and J ends were trimmed by 4 bases and 5 bases, with 9 bases remaining between them. The CDR3 loop spans 13 amino acids. The source of this sequence is a man aged 25 to 40 with COVID-19, enrolled during active disease. The V call is TRBV7-2, the J call TRBJ1-5; D possibly corresponds to TRBD1 (6 bases). Sequencing used peripheral blood. Here the CDR3 reads CASSSTGDQPQHF. The DNA for the CDR3 is TGTGCCAGCAGCTCGACAGGAGATCAGCCCCAGCATTTT.